A selection of T cell receptor beta chains follows, all from one sample in a study of cytomegalovirus exposure and HLA in healthy donors. The assay was immunoSEQ multiplex PCR, and TCRdb's table has in-frame clones only and misses some. The ten most abundant clones cover about 2.2% of a sample with tens of thousands of clones. Sequencing input: PBMCs. The source is a female donor in good health and CMV-seronegative. Each CDR3 is given with its conserved first and last residue. Fields, in order: D gene, J gene, V gene, CDR3 length, CDR3 DNA, CDR3 protein. The D gene is left open where the match is weak.

TRBD1 | TRBJ2-5 | TRBV2 | 14 | TGTGCCAGCAGATATGACAGGGTTGGCGAGACCCAGTACTTC | CASRYDRVGETQYF
TRBD1 | TRBJ1-2 | TRBV18 | 16 | TGTGCCAGCTCACCAGGACAGGGACGATGGGGCTATGGCTACACCTTC | CASSPGQGRWGYGYTF
- | TRBJ2-7 | TRBV5-6 | 14 | TGTGCCACGAAATTACAGGGAATCGGCGACGAGCAGTACTTC | CATKLQGIGDEQYF
TRBD1 | TRBJ1-1 | TRBV5-5 | 14 | TGTGCCAGCAACAGACAGGGTTCGGGGACTGAAGCTTTCTTT | CASNRQGSGTEAFF
TRBD1 | TRBJ1-2 | TRBV28 | 15 | TGTGCCCTTAGATTGGGGGCTGGGGACAGTTATGGCTACACCTTC | CALRLGAGDSYGYTF
- | TRBJ2-3 | TRBV9 | 16 | TGTGCCAGCAGCGTAGCGGCAGGGGAACCCACAGATACGCAGTATTTT | CASSVAAGEPTDTQYF
TRBD2 | TRBJ2-7 | TRBV4-2 | 16 | TGTGCCAGCAGCCAAGATTTGACGGGGGGGCGACTTGAGCAGTACTTC | CASSQDLTGGRLEQYF
- | TRBJ2-1 | TRBV6-1 | 14 | TGTGCCAGCAGTGAAGAGGGTCGGGGAGATGAGCAGTTCTTC | CASSEEGRGDEQFF
- | TRBJ1-1 | TRBV7-3 | 13 | TGTGCCAGCAGTAGAACAGGGAGCACTGAAGCTTTCTTT | CASSRTGSTEAFF
TRBD1 | TRBJ1-4 | TRBV30 | 16 | TGTGCCTGGAGTCGGGGGGACAGGGACTTTAATGAAAAACTGTTTTTT | CAWSRGDRDFNEKLFF
TRBD1 | TRBJ2-5 | TRBV5-1 | 15 | TGCGCCAGCAGCTTGGGGGACAGGGGGCGGGAGACCCAGTACTTC | CASSLGDRGRETQYF
- | TRBJ1-5 | TRBV7-9 | 15 | TGTGCCAGCAGCCCCCTCAAGGGGCCCAATCAGCCCCAGCATTTT | CASSPLKGPNQPQHF
TRBD1 | TRBJ1-2 | TRBV4-1 | 15 | TGCGCCAGCAGCCAGGGGGACAGGGAAAACTATGGCTACACCTTC | CASSQGDRENYGYTF
- | TRBJ2-7 | TRBV6-5 | 13 | TGTGCCAGCAGCCTACAGGGAACCTACGAGCAGTACTTC | CASSLQGTYEQYF
TRBD1 | TRBJ2-5 | TRBV30 | 17 | TGTGCCTGGAGTGCAATATGGGGGACAGGGGTCCAAGAGACCCAGTACTTC | CAWSAIWGTGVQETQYF
TRBD1 | TRBJ1-4 | TRBV6-5 | 14 | TGTGCCAGCAGCTTAGGGGGCTCTAATGAAAAACTGTTTTTT | CASSLGGSNEKLFF
TRBD2 | TRBJ2-7 | TRBV5-7 | 18 | TGTGCCAGCAGCTTGGGGGGACTAGCGGGAGAGTGCGCCTACGAGCAGTACTTC | CASSLGGLAGECAYEQYF
TRBD1 | TRBJ1-1 | TRBV2 | 16 | TGTGCCAGCAGTGAAGCCCGACAGGGTTTCAACACTGAAGCTTTCTTT | CASSEARQGFNTEAFF
TRBD1 | TRBJ2-7 | TRBV7-8 | 16 | TGTGCCAGCAGCTTATTCTCCACCGGGACAGAAGATCGGCAGTACTTC | CASSLFSTGTEDRQYF
- | TRBJ1-2 | TRBV18 | 12 | TGTGCCAGCTCACCCCAGGCCAATGGCTACACCTTC | CASSPQANGYTF
- | TRBJ2-7 | TRBV19 | 15 | TGTGCCACCCTAAAGGCGGGAAAAATAGGCTACGAGCAGTACTTC | CATLKAGKIGYEQYF
- | TRBJ1-5 | TRBV7-2 | 13 | TGTGCCAGCAGCTTGAGGGTCAATCAGCCCCAGCATTTT | CASSLRVNQPQHF
TRBD2 | TRBJ2-5 | TRBV2 | 14 | TGTGCCAGCATGCAGACTAGCGGAAAAGAGACCCAGTACTTC | CASMQTSGKETQYF
- | TRBJ2-2 | TRBV19 | 16 | TGTGCCAGTAGCCTCCATTGGACAAAAAACACCGGGGAGCTGTTTTTT | CASSLHWTKNTGELFF
TRBD2 | TRBJ2-7 | TRBV4-3 | 20 | TGCGCCAGCAGCCAAGAAAGAATACTAGCGGCGGGCCCGACCTTCTACGAGCAGTACTTC | CASSQERILAAGPTFYEQYF
TRBD1 | TRBJ1-2 | TRBV2 | 17 | TGTGCCAGCAGTGGACGACAGGGGGTTACTATTAGCTATGGCTACACCTTC | CASSGRQGVTISYGYTF
TRBD1 | TRBJ2-3 | TRBV10-3 | 18 | TGTGCCATCAGTCCCCGGGACAGGGGGCTCCTATATGGAGATACGCAGTATTTT | CAISPRDRGLLYGDTQYF
TRBD2 | TRBJ2-1 | TRBV30 | 14 | TGTGCCTGGAGTTGGGATTTGCGGGAGGGTGAGCAGTTCTTC | CAWSWDLREGEQFF
TRBD1 | TRBJ1-1 | TRBV2 | 12 | TGTGCCACACTCAGGGGGGACACTGAAGCTTTCTTT | CATLRGDTEAFF
- | TRBJ2-7 | TRBV30 | 15 | TGTGCCTGGAGTTTCAGAGGGGCTCGGGGGGCGGAGCAGTACTTC | CAWSFRGARGAEQYF
- | TRBJ2-7 | TRBV25-1 | 13 | TGTGCCAGCAGTTATGACTTCTCCTACGAGCAGTACTTC | CASSYDFSYEQYF
- | TRBJ2-7 | TRBV18 | 13 | TGTGCCAGCTCACCACTATCCGCCTACGAGCAGTACTTC | CASSPLSAYEQYF
- | TRBJ2-1 | TRBV11-2 | 13 | TGTGCCAGCAGCTTAGATCTTGTTTATGAGCAGTTCTTC | CASSLDLVYEQFF
TRBD1 | TRBJ1-2 | TRBV5-1 | 14 | TGCGCCAGCAGCTCGGGACAGGTCGATAGGGGCTACACCTTC | CASSSGQVDRGYTF
TRBD2 | TRBJ2-1 | TRBV19 | 15 | TGTGCCAGTAGTATGAACGGGAGGTCCGACAATGAGCAGTTCTTC | CASSMNGRSDNEQFF
TRBD1 | TRBJ1-2 | TRBV7-8 | 14 | TGTGCCAGCAGCACATACCGGGACAGGGACGGGCTCACCTTC | CASSTYRDRDGLTF
TRBD1 | TRBJ1-6 | TRBV6-5 | 15 | TGTGCCAGCAGTTACTCGTTGACAGGGACATTCCCCCTCCACTTT | CASSYSLTGTFPLHF
TRBD1 | TRBJ1-1 | TRBV29-1 | 13 | TGCAGCGCCGCAGGGGGCCCGAACACTGAAGCTTTCTTT | CSAAGGPNTEAFF
TRBD1 | TRBJ2-7 | TRBV4-3 | 15 | TGCGCCAGCAGCCAGTCTCTCGGGACAGGGTACGAGCAGTACTTC | CASSQSLGTGYEQYF
- | TRBJ2-2 | TRBV5-6 | 14 | TGTGCCAGCAGCTTTGGAGGTAACACCGGGGAGCTGTTTTTT | CASSFGGNTGELFF
- | TRBJ1-4 | TRBV6-6 | 15 | TGTGCCAGCAGTTACCCCCGGGGGGAGGCTGAAAAACTGTTTTTT | CASSYPRGEAEKLFF
TRBD1 | TRBJ2-2 | TRBV5-6 | 16 | TGTGCCAGCAGCTTGTTTGGGACAGGAGACACCGGGGAGCTGTTTTTT | CASSLFGTGDTGELFF
- | TRBJ1-1 | TRBV7-6 | 13 | TGTGCCAGCAGTGCACAGATGAACACTGAAGCTTTCTTT | CASSAQMNTEAFF
TRBD1 | TRBJ2-7 | TRBV5-6 | 14 | TGTGCCAGCAGCCTATGGGACAGTACTTACGAGCAGTACTTC | CASSLWDSTYEQYF
TRBD1 | TRBJ1-2 | TRBV4-3 | 16 | TGCGCCAGCAGCCAAGAGACAGGGATGACGAACTATGGCTACACCTTC | CASSQETGMTNYGYTF
TRBD1 | TRBJ2-7 | TRBV4-3 | 16 | TGCGCCAGCAGCCATGGGACAGGGGGGACGACCTACGAGCAGTACTTC | CASSHGTGGTTYEQYF
- | TRBJ2-2 | TRBV19 | 13 | TGTGCCAGTAGTATAAGGGGTGGCGGGGAGCTGTTTTTT | CASSIRGGGELFF
- | TRBJ1-2 | TRBV30 | 12 | TGTGCCTGGAGTGCGGGGGATATGGGCTACACCTTC | CAWSAGDMGYTF
- | TRBJ1-5 | TRBV7-8 | 15 | TGTGCCAGCAGCTTAGCAGAGGCCAGCAATCAGCCCCAGCATTTT | CASSLAEASNQPQHF
TRBD2 | TRBJ2-7 | TRBV30 | 15 | TGTGCCTGGAGTGTCGGACTAGCGGACTCCTACGAGCAGTACTTC | CAWSVGLADSYEQYF
- | TRBJ2-3 | TRBV5-1 | 15 | TGCGCCAGCGTACGTTCTCGCGTTGGCACAGATACGCAGTATTTT | CASVRSRVGTDTQYF
TRBD2 | TRBJ2-1 | TRBV19 | 15 | TGTGCCAGTTCCCAGGCAGCGGGGCTTGCGAGTGAGCAGTTCTTC | CASSQAAGLASEQFF
TRBD1 | TRBJ1-1 | TRBV6-1 | 14 | TGTGCCAGCAGTGGCGGGACAGGGGGCGGGATGGCTTTCTTT | CASSGGTGGGMAFF
- | TRBJ2-1 | TRBV19 | 14 | TGTGCCAGTAGTCCGTCGGACAGACGGAATGAGCAGTTCTTC | CASSPSDRRNEQFF
- | TRBJ1-6 | TRBV7-2 | 15 | TGTGCCAGCAGCCCCCCGGGAGGTAATAATTCACCCCTCCACTTT | CASSPPGGNNSPLHF